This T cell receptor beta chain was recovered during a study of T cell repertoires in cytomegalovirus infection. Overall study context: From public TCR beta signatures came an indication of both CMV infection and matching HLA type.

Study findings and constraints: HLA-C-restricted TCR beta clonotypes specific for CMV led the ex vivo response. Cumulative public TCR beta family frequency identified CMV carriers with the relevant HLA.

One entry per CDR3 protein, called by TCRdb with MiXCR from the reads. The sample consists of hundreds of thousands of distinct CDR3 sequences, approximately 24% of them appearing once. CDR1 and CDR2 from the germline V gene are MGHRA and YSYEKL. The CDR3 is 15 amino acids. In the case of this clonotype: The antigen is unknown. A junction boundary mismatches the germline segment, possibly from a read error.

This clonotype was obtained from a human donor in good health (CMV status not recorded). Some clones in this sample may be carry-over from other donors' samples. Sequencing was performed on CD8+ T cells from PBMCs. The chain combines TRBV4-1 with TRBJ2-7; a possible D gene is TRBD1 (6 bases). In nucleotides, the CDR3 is TGCGCCAACAGCCTCGCCGGAACAGGGACCTACGAGCAGTACTTC. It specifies CANSLAGTGTYEQYF.